Shown below are 3 T cell receptor beta chains from a single sample sequenced in a study of shared clonotypes between healthy human individuals. Sequenced by immunoSEQ multiplex PCR; TCRdb stores in-frame clones only, minus some. The sample contains about 2 million clones, roughly 94% of which appear only once. Naive CD8 cells, CD45RO-negative and positively selected for CCR7, excluded terminally differentiated effector memory CD45RA+ cells. The sample taken for sequencing was naive CD8+ T cells sorted from blood. The receptor set was obtained from a man between 18 and 29 years old in good health.

This sequence joins TRBV14 and TRBJ2-7, with D possibly being TRBD2 (5 bases). This CDR3 has 16 residues. Germline CDR1 reads SGHDN; CDR2 reads FVKESK. Trimming stripped 0 bases from V and 10 bases from J, with 22 bases between. Here the CDR3 DNA reads TGTGCCAGCAGCCAAGAGGACTGGGATAACCGGTTTGGTCAGTACTTC. Protein sequence: CASSQEDWDNRFGQYF.

In regard to this clone: The sample has other DNA sequences that encode this CDR3 too. This rearrangement joins TRBV12-5 to TRBJ1-2; D remains ambiguous. Germline CDR1 is LGHNT and CDR2 is FRNRAP. The germline V and J ends were trimmed by 2 bases and 5 bases, with 6 bases remaining between them. This CDR3 has 12 residues. The DNA for the CDR3 is TGTGCTAGTGGTTTGCCGGGGTATGGCTACACCTTC. Its translation: CASGLPGYGYTF.

This chain joins TRBV19 and TRBJ1-2; 8 bases line up with TRBD1. Trimming at V came to 0 bases and at J to 2 bases, leaving 5 bases not matched to a gene. The germline V gene encodes CDR1 LNHDA and CDR2 SQIVND (reference sequence). This CDR3 contains 16 residues. In DNA form, the CDR3 reads TGTGCCAGTAGTATAGATCGGCAGGGGGCCAACTATGGCTACACCTTC. It codes for CASSIDRQGANYGYTF.